The sequence of this T cell receptor beta chain was determined in a study of blood T cell repertoires in COVID-19 (dated by TCRdb to about 2020). For context, the study as a whole: The collaborator samples originated in the United States, Italy and Spain and spanned the acute and convalescent phases of COVID-19. The material from the prospective study consisted of cDNA or gDNA derived from T cells, B-cell-depleted T cells, or PBMCs. The dataset comprised deeply sampled blood TCRbeta repertoires from subjects exposed to, actively infected with, or recovered from COVID-19. A freely available public database, intended as a resource for researchers studying the immune response to SARS-CoV-2, is where the repertoires were released. The samples were drawn from the first 160 participants of the ongoing ImmuneRACE study and from about 1,200 subjects provided by 6 global collaborators. Sample metadata almost always included a de-identified subject ID, COVID-19 status, age in years and sex. Where available, HLA class I and class II types were obtained from metadata supplied by the sample provider rather than from assay-based typing.

Broad study findings and their caveats: The amount of clinical and demographic metadata varied by source and participant and was provided uncurated.

At one collaborating source in Seattle, patients were enrolled during active infection and were followed longitudinally through the course of disease. Each collaborating institution followed its own protocols to collect whole blood in K2EDTA tubes. For TCRbeta analysis, collaborator samples were shipped as frozen whole blood, as isolated PBMCs, or as DNA extracted from either sample type. Notes on this clone: Its antigen is still unknown. No much larger clone is present one base from it, and per-base qualities are unavailable.

TCRbeta CDR3 regions were amplified from genomic DNA by means of the immunoSEQ Assay, a bias-controlled multiplex PCR. As for the original processing: Within the assay, amplification of reference gene primers was used to estimate how many nucleated cells each sample contained. To quantify the absolute abundance of each unique TCRbeta CDR3 rearrangement, sequence reads were collapsed and filtered. For each sample, productive Simpson clonality was calculated by taking the square root of Simpson's diversity index across productive rearrangements. Held by TCRdb, this immuneACCESS table contains in-frame sequences only and omits some clones. Under half of the omission traces to an unresolved V gene where checked; the cause of the rest is unknown. The DNA was the basis for D and trimming; V, J and clone size are from that table. The sample contains about 160,000 clones, about 86% of them found a single time. The ten largest clones represent 10% to 13% of the sample.

The sequenced sample consisted of peripheral blood. The source is a woman in her 70s with COVID-19, enrolled during active disease.

CDR3 loop: CASNAGQGRTDTQYF. Here is the DNA: TGTGCCAGCAACGCCGGACAGGGGCGCACAGATACGCAGTATTTT. The chain uses TRBV27 and TRBJ2-3; TRBD1 lines up with 9 middle nucleotides. From the cysteine up to the phenylalanine, the CDR3 has a length of 15 residues. Only the CDR3 region is kept as DNA, spanning 45 bases read in frame from base 1. CDR1 and CDR2 are drawn from the germline V gene (reference sequence): MNHEY, SMNVEV. Ends trimmed: V by 7 bases, J by 1 base; bases unmatched to a gene: 6.